Here is one T cell receptor (beta chain) with its context. Its antigen is undetermined. This record comes from a study of CD8 T cell repertoires and HIV-1 epitope variants. Whole-study context: Twenty-five autologous and known Gag and Nef epitope variant peptides each stimulated T cells separately.

TCRdb keeps only in-frame clones here, not all; method: immunoSEQ multiplex PCR. Of about 3,000 clones listed, 69% are singletons. Germline V gives CDR1 LNHNV, CDR2 YYDKDF (reference sequence). This CDR3 is 15 amino acids long. J lost 8 bases, V lost 4 bases, and 6 bases had no gene match. The chain uses TRBV15 and TRBJ2-1, with 12 positions matching TRBD2. This receptor was identified in a male donor with HIV. The sequenced sample consisted of cultured CD8+ T cells derived from PBMCs. The CDR3 DNA reads TGTGCCACCAGCATTCTAGCGGGGGGGCGGGATGAGCAGTTCTTC. Encoded protein: CATSILAGGRDEQFF.